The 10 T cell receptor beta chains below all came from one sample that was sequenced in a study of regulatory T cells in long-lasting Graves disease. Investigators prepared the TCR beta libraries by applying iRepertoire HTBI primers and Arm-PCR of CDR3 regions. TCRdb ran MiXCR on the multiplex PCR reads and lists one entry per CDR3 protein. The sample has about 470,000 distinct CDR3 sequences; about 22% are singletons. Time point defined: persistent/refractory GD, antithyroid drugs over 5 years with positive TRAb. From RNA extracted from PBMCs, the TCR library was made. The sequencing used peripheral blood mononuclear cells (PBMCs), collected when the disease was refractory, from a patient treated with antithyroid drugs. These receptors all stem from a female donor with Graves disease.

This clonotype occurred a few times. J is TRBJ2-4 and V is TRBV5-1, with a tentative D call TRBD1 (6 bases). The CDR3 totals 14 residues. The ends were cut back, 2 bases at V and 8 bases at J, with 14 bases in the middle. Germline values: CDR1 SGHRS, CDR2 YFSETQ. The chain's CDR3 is CASSFAQGWDIQYF. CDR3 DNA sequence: TGCGCCAGCAGCTTCGCACAGGGATGGGACATTCAGTACTTC.

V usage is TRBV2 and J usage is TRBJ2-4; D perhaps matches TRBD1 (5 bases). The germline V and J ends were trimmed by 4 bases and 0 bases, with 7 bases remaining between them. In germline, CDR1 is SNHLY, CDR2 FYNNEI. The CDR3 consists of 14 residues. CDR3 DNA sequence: TGTGCCAGCAGTGTGCAGGGAGCCAAAAACATTCAGTACTTC. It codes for CASSVQGAKNIQYF.

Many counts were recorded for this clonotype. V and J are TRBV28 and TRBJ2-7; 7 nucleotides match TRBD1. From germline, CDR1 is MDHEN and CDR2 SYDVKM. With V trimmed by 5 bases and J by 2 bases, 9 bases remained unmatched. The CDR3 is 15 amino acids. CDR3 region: CASSVVFGTAYEQYF. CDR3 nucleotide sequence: TGTGCCAGCAGTGTAGTGTTCGGGACAGCCTACGAGCAGTACTTC.

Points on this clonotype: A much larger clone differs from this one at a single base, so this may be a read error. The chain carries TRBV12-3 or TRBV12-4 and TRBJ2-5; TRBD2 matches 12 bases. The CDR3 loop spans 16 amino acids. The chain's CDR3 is CVSRSGLAGYQETQYF. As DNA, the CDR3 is TGTGTCAGCAGATCCGGACTAGCGGGGTACCAAGAGACCCAGTACTTC.

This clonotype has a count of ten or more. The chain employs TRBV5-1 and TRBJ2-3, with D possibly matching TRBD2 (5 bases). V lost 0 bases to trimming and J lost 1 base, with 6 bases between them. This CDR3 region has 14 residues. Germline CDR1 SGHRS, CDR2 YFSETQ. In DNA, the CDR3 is TGCGCCAGCAGCTTGGAGAGGGGCACAGATACGCAGTATTTT. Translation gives CASSLERGTDTQYF.

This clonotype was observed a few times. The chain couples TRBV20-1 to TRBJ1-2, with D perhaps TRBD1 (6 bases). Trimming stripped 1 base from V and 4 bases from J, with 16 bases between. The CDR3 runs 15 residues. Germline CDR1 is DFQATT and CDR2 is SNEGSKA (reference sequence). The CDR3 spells CSARVGGPTRYGYTF. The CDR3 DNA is TGCAGTGCTAGAGTAGGGGGTCCAACCCGCTATGGCTACACCTTC.

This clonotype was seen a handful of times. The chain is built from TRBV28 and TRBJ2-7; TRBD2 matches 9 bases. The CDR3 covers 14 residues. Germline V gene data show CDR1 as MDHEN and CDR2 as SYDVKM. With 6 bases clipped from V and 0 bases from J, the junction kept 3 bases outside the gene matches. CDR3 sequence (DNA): TGTGCCAGCAGCCCTAGCGGGGCCTCCTACGAGCAGTACTTC. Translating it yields CASSPSGASYEQYF.

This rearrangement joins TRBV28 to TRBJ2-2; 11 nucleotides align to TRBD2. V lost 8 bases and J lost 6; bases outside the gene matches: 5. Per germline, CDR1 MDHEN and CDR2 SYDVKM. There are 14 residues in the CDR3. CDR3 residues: CASFSGGASGELFF. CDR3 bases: TGTGCCAGCTTTAGCGGGGGGGCCTCCGGGGAGCTGTTTTTT.

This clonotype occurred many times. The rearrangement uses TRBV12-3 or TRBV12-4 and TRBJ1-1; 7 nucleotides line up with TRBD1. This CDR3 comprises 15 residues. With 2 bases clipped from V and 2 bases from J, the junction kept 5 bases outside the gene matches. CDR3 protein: CASSLRGGGNTEAFF. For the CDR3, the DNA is TGTGCCAGCAGTTTAAGGGGAGGGGGCAACACTGAAGCTTTCTTT.

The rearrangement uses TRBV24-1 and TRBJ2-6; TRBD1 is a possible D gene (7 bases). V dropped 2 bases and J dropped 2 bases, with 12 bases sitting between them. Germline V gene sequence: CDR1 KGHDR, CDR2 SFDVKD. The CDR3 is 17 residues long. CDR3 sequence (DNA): TGTGCCACCAGTGATTCCCAGGGGGAGGCTGGGGCCAACGTCCTGACTTTC. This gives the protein CATSDSQGEAGANVLTF.